In its sample, the clone carrying this T cell receptor (beta chain) was seen once. This specimen belongs to a study of shared clonotypes between healthy human individuals. Trimming cost V 4 bases and J 2 bases, with 9 bases left between them. Germline V gene lookup returns CDR1 MNHNS and CDR2 SASEGT. The CDR3 covers 14 residues. Data came from immunoSEQ multiplex PCR; TCRdb stores just in-frame clones and leaves some out. This table has over 850,000 clones, approximately 78% appearing once. The V call is TRBV6-1, the J call TRBJ1-3, with unresolved D. Sequenced input: memory CD4+ T cells from PBMCs. Regarding subset: CD45RA-negative fraction. The sequence was collected from a man between 18 and 29 years old in good health. Some clones in this sample may be carry-over from other donors' samples. In nucleotides, the CDR3 is TGTGCCAGCAGTGGGGTATTCGCTGGAAACACCATATATTTT. It specifies CASSGVFAGNTIYF.